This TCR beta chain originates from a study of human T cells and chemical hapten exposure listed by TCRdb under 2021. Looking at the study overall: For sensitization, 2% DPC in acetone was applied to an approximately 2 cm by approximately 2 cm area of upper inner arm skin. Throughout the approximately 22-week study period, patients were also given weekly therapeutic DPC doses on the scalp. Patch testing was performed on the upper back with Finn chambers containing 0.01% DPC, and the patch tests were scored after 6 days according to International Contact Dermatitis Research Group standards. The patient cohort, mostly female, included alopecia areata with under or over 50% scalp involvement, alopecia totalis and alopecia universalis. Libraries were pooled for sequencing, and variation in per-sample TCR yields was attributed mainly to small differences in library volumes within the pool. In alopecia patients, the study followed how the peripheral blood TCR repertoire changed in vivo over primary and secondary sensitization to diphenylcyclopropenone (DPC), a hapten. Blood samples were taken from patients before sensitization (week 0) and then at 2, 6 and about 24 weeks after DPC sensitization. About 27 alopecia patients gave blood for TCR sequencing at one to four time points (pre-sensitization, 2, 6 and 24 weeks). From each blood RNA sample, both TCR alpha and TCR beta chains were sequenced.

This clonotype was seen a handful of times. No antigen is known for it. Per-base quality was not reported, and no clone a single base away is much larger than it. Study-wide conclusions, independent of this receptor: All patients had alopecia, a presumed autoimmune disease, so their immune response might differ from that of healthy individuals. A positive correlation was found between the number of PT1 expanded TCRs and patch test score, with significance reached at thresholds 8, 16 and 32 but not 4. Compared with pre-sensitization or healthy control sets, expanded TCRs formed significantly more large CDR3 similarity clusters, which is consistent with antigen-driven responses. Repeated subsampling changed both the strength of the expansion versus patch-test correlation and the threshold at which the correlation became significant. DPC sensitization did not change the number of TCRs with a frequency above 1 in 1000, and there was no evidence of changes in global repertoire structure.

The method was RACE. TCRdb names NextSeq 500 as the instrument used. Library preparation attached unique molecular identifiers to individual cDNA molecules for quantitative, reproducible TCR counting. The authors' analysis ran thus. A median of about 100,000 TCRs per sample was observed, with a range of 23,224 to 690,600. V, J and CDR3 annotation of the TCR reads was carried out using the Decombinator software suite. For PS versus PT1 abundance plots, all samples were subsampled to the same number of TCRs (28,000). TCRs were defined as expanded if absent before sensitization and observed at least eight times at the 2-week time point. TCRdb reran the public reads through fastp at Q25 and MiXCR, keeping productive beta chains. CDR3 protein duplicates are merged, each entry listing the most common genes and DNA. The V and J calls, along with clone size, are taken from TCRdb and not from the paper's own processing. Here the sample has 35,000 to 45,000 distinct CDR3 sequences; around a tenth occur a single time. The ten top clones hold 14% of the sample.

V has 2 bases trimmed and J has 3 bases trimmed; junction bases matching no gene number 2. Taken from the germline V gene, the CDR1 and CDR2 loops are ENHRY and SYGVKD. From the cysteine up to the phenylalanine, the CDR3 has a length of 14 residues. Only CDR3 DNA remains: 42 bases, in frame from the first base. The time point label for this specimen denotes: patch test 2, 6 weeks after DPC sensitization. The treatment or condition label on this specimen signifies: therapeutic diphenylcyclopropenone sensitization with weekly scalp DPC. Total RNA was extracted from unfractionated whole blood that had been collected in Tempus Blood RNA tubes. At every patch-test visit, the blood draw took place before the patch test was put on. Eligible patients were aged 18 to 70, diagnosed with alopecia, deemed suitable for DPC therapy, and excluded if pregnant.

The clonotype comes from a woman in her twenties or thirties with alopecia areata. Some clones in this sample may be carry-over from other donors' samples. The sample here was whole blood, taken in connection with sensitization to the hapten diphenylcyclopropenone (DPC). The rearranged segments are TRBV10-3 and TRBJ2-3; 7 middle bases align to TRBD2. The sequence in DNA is TGTGCCATCAGTGAGCTCGGGGGGACAGATACGCAGTATTTT. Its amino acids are CAISELGGTDTQYF.